These 17 T cell receptor beta chains share one sample of origin, sequenced in a study of CD8 T cells in Susac syndrome (dated by TCRdb to between 2018 and 2021). The library was generated by the immunoSEQ multiplex PCR assay. RNA was extracted using the RNeasy kit, and roughly 0.5 to 1 microgram was reverse transcribed with random hexamers. Using fastp at Q25 and MiXCR, TCRdb reprocessed the public reads and kept productive beta chains. CDR3 protein duplicates are merged, each entry listing the most common genes and DNA. Within this sample are 250,000 to 300,000 distinct CDR3 sequences, with 75% to 85% of them counted one time only. The ten largest clonotypes hold 0.2% to 0.25% of the sample. Sequenced: CD8+ T cells from PBMCs. Receptor source: a human donor with multiple sclerosis.

This chain links TRBV4-1 with TRBJ2-5, with 10 positions matching TRBD2. V was clipped by 0 bases and J by 4 bases; unmatched bases: 8. This CDR3 is 17 amino acids long. Germline CDR1 and CDR2: MGHRA and YSYEKL. Here the CDR3 DNA reads TGCGCCAGCAGCCAAGATGGGCTAGCGGGAGCGGCAGAGACCCAGTACTTC. Its protein product is CASSQDGLAGAAETQYF.

This chain links TRBV29-1 with TRBJ1-2; D gene ambiguous. Trimming pared 5 bases from V and 1 base from J, leaving 14 bases between. The CDR3 extends over 14 amino acids. Germline V gene data show CDR1 as SQVTM and CDR2 as ANQGSEA. The chain's CDR3 is CSVLAGSHNYGYTF. The CDR3 DNA sequence: TGCAGCGTTCTCGCAGGATCCCATAACTATGGCTACACCTTC.

This sequence joins TRBV28 and TRBJ2-4; D not resolved. CDR1 and CDR2 (germline): MDHEN, SYDVKM. The CDR3 runs to 14 residues. V lost 0 bases to trimming and J lost 8 bases, with 11 bases between them. CDR3 in DNA: TGTGCCAGCAGTTTATGGGTACAGAACGACATTCAGTACTTC. Amino acid sequence: CASSLWVQNDIQYF.

The rearrangement links TRBV29-1 to TRBJ2-1; TRBD2 matches at 13 bases. Germline CDR1 and CDR2: SQVTM and ANQGSEA. The CDR3 contains 14 residues. The ends lost 4 bases at V and 6 bases at J; junction bases unmatched: 3. In DNA form, the CDR3 reads TGCAGCGTTGCTTGGACTAGCGGGAGCAATGAGCAGTTCTTC. The encoded protein is CSVAWTSGSNEQFF.

The chain couples TRBV20-1 to TRBJ1-4, with a tentative D call TRBD1 (5 bases). The CDR3 runs 18 residues. Trimming pared 6 bases from V and 5 bases from J, leaving 28 bases between. Germline CDR1 is DFQATT and CDR2 is SNEGSKA (reference sequence). This CDR3 is CSAVDPTEPIATNEKLFF. CDR3 coding DNA: TGCAGTGCCGTTGACCCGACAGAACCAATAGCCACGAATGAAAAACTGTTTTTT.

The chain combines TRBV4-3 with TRBJ2-7; 12 bases match TRBD2. V shed 1 base, J shed 3 bases, and the junction held 7 bases outside the gene matches. This CDR3 is 17 amino acids long. Germline V lookup: CDR1 LGHNA, CDR2 YSLEER. The CDR3 spells CASSQGRGLAGIYEQYF. The CDR3 DNA is TGCGCCAGCAGCCAAGGCCGCGGACTAGCGGGAATCTACGAGCAGTACTTC.

The chain links TRBV30 to TRBJ1-1, with D possibly being TRBD1 (6 bases). Trimming cost V 7 bases and J 6 bases, with 21 bases left between them. From germline, CDR1 is GTSNPN and CDR2 SVGIG (reference sequence). The CDR3 spans 14 residues. CDR3 sequence reads: CASERGGHRSEAFF. The CDR3 coding sequence is TGTGCCTCCGAACGCGGGGGGCACCGGTCTGAAGCTTTCTTT.

The rearrangement joins TRBV6-2 or TRBV6-3 to TRBJ2-5; 13 nucleotides align to TRBD2. This CDR3 has 17 residues. Per germline, CDR1 MNHEY and CDR2 SVGEGT. Unmatched junction bases numbered 11, after V lost 6 bases and J lost 4 bases. The CDR3 DNA is TGTGCCAGCAGGGAACTAGCGGGAGGGCCGTATGGAGAGACCCAGTACTTC. This gives the protein CASRELAGGPYGETQYF.

With respect to this clonotype: A read error may account for a junction end that differs from germline. V and J are TRBV24-1 and TRBJ2-7; D tentatively fits TRBD1 or TRBD2 (5 bases each). The CDR3 consists of 13 residues. Germline V gene data show CDR1 as KGHDR and CDR2 as SFDVKD. In nucleotides, the CDR3 is TGTGCCACCAGTGATTTGTCCGGGGACGAGCAGGACTTC. This gives the protein CATSDLSGDEQDF.

This clonotype occurred a few times. The chain has TRBV7-9 and TRBJ2-5; 11 positions agree with TRBD1. The CDR3 runs 16 residues. The V and J ends lost 3 bases and 5 bases, in that order; junction bases with no gene match: 8. Germline values: CDR1 SEHNR, CDR2 FQNEAQ (reference sequence). The DNA of the CDR3 is TGTGCCAGCAGCTTGAACTGGACAGGGGGCGCGGAGACCCAGTACTTC. This codes for CASSLNWTGGAETQYF.

The V call is TRBV27, the J call TRBJ2-1; 11 nucleotides match TRBD1. Per the germline V gene, CDR1 is MNHEY and CDR2 is SMNVEV (reference sequence). The length of the CDR3 is 15 residues. Losses at the gene ends were 6 bases for V and 6 bases for J; bases not matched to a gene: 7. The CDR3 protein is CASRPGGTGGNEQFF. CDR3 coding DNA: TGTGCCAGCAGGCCGGGGGGGACAGGGGGCAATGAGCAGTTCTTC.

This rearrangement joins TRBV7-9 to TRBJ2-1; maybe TRBD2 (5 bases). CDR3 length: 13 amino acids. Germline V lookup: CDR1 SEHNR, CDR2 FQNEAQ (reference sequence). V was pared by 2 bases and J by 10 bases, with 12 bases between. The CDR3 sequence: CASSLPGYGEQFF. Written as DNA, the CDR3 is TGTGCCAGCAGCTTACCGGGATATGGCGAGCAGTTCTTC.

DNA for the CDR3: TGTGCCAGCAGCTATGGGGAGGGGGATGGAGAGACCCAGTACTTC. It translates to CASSYGEGDGETQYF. The chain employs TRBV7-9 and TRBJ2-5, with D possibly TRBD2 on 7 matching bases. This CDR3 is 15 amino acids long. From germline, CDR1 is SEHNR and CDR2 FQNEAQ (reference sequence). V lost 4 bases and J 4 bases, leaving 16 bases between the germline ends.

This clonotype appeared a single time. The chain carries TRBV6-1 and TRBJ2-7, with a tentative D call TRBD2 (6 bases). CDR1 MNHNS and CDR2 SASEGT come from the germline V gene. Trimming left V 5 bases short and J 3 bases short, with 20 bases between. This CDR3 contains 16 residues. The CDR3 sequence: CASSQSGAGVFYEQYF. The CDR3 nucleotides are TGTGCCAGCAGTCAAAGTGGAGCGGGCGTTTTCTACGAGCAGTACTTC.

The chain joins TRBV28 to TRBJ1-2; D is undetermined. This CDR3 comprises 14 residues. Between the trimmed V and J ends, which lost 8 bases and 8 bases, there was a span of 21 bases. Germline lookup yields CDR1 MDHEN and CDR2 SYDVKM. CDR3 residues: CASRPPGGTVGYTF. The CDR3 DNA follows: TGTGCCAGCCGCCCTCCGGGTGGAACAGTCGGCTACACCTTC.

The rearrangement links TRBV15 to TRBJ1-1; tentatively, D is TRBD1 (6 bases). Trimming pared 4 bases from V and 5 bases from J, leaving 11 bases between. The CDR3 totals 13 residues. CDR1 is LNHNV, CDR2 YYDKDF, per germline (reference sequence). The CDR3: CATSIIGGTEAFF. The CDR3 DNA is TGTGCCACCAGCATCATAGGGGGGACTGAAGCTTTCTTT.

This clonotype was detected only once. This sequence joins TRBV27 and TRBJ1-1, with TRBD1 matching over 8 bases. The CDR3 is 17 amino acids. Per germline, CDR1 MNHEY and CDR2 SMNVEV (reference sequence). Germline trimming cut 2 bases from V and 4 bases from J; bases unmatched to any gene: 12. CDR3 amino acids: CASSLAQPTGAGTEAFF. CDR3 sequence (DNA): TGTGCCAGCAGTTTAGCCCAACCGACAGGGGCGGGCACTGAAGCTTTCTTT.